This TCR beta chain derives from a study of vaccination and CD4 T cells after COVID-19. Looked up from germline, CDR1 is WNHNN and CDR2 is SYGVQD (reference sequence). The CDR3 consists of 13 residues. The junction had 11 bases not matched to a gene; V was cut back by 4 bases and J by 17 bases. With the Oncomine TCR Beta short-read assay, DNA from cultured CD4+ T cells was sequenced. Genomic DNA extraction was carried out from cultured CD4+ T cells. TCRdb fed the PCR reads into MiXCR, producing one record per CDR3 protein. The table includes 20,000 or so distinct CDR3 sequences, 60% to 80% detected once. Treatment indicated: roughly 10-day PBMC culture with coronavirus spike peptide pools or control peptides (ViraFEST assay). A note on this clonotype: Its target is unknown.

The source material was CD4+ T cells from blood, cultured in vitro. The clonotype was recovered from a human donor who had recovered from COVID-19. This rearrangement joins TRBV10-1 to TRBJ1-6; 7 positions match TRBD1. DNA of the CDR3: TGCGCCAGCAGTGCTATACGGACAGGTCCAGTCCACTTT. This translates into CASSAIRTGPVHF.